What follows are 26 T cell receptor beta chains derived from one specimen sequenced in a study of T cells in Graves' hyperthyroidism and ophthalmopathy. It was RNA transcripts that yielded the amplified TCR beta CDR3 regions. Carried out on the TCR CDR3, a first-round RT-PCR used the HTBI primer set. Each CDR3 protein gets one entry after TCRdb re-called the multiplex PCR reads with MiXCR. The sample yields roughly 840,000 distinct CDR3 sequences, 35% to 40% seen once. The sample comprised blood. Receptor source: a young man with Graves' hyperthyroidism.

The V call is TRBV4-3, the J call TRBJ1-5, with 12 nucleotides matching TRBD1. The V and J ends lost 5 bases and 7 bases, in that order; junction bases with no gene match: 12. Per germline, CDR1 LGHNA and CDR2 YSLEER. The CDR3 has 17 amino acids. In DNA form, the CDR3 reads TGCGCCAGCAGCGTGACAAGGGACAGGGGGCTGGGGCAGCCCCAGCATTTT. It yields the protein CASSVTRDRGLGQPQHF.

Worth noting for this clonotype: It may be a read error: a sequence one base away is much more abundant. This rearrangement joins TRBV10-3 to TRBJ1-1; D is uncertain. The CDR3 totals 15 residues. Trimming cost V 1 base and J 4 bases, with 13 bases left between them. Germline CDR1 ENHRY, CDR2 SYGVKD. The CDR3 is CAISEYKGASTEAFF. As DNA, the CDR3 is TGTGCCATCAGTGAGTATAAGGGAGCGAGCACTGAAGCTTTCTTT.

The rearrangement joins TRBV9 to TRBJ1-3; D gene unclear. Germline lookup yields CDR1 SGDLS and CDR2 YYNGEE. V was clipped by 0 bases and J by 3 bases, with 10 bases between them. The CDR3 loop spans 15 amino acids. CDR3 protein: CASSVDPGYGNTIYF. The CDR3, as DNA: TGTGCCAGCAGCGTAGATCCGGGATATGGAAACACCATATATTTT.

This clonotype occurred many times. The chain is built from TRBV7-9 and TRBJ1-2; maybe TRBD1 (6 bases). The CDR3 consists of 15 residues. Per the germline V gene, CDR1 is SEHNR and CDR2 is FQNEAQ (reference sequence). The ends were cut back, 4 bases at V and 1 base at J, with 13 bases in the middle. CDR3 region: CASSSGGQLNYGYTF. The CDR3 region has the DNA TGTGCCAGCAGCTCTGGAGGACAGCTTAACTATGGCTACACCTTC.

The gene calls are TRBV19 and TRBJ2-7; no definite D call. This CDR3 contains 14 residues. CDR1 and CDR2 (germline): LNHDA, SQIVND (reference sequence). V gave up 3 bases and J gave up 0 bases, with 9 bases separating them. CDR3 protein: CASSMYWSSYEQYF. The CDR3 coding sequence is TGTGCCAGTAGTATGTATTGGAGCTCCTACGAGCAGTACTTC.

This clonotype was found many times. The chain links TRBV2 to TRBJ1-1; D is undetermined. The V end lost 2 bases, the J end lost 4 bases, and 8 bases lay between the germline ends. This CDR3 has 13 residues. Germline-derived CDR1 and CDR2 are SNHLY and FYNNEI. The CDR3 is CASSELTLTEAFF. DNA of the CDR3: TGTGCCAGCAGTGAACTAACACTCACTGAAGCTTTCTTT.

A remark on this clonotype: One end of the junction is discordant with germline, which a read error may explain. The rearrangement links TRBV6-5 to TRBJ1-6; 8 bases align to TRBD1. Germline V lookup: CDR1 MNHEY, CDR2 SVGAGI. CDR3 length: 17 residues. The CDR3 spells CAISYLRTGQVGSPLHF. CDR3 bases: TGTGCCATCAGTTACCTTCGGACAGGGCAGGTCGGTTCACCCCTCCACTTT.

The chain has TRBV12-3 or TRBV12-4 and TRBJ1-5; D is ambiguous. Trimming pared 5 bases from V and 5 bases from J, leaving 10 bases between. CDR3 length: 13 residues. The CDR3 sequence: CASSGLTDQPQHF. The CDR3 region has the DNA TGTGCCAGCAGTGGCCTCACAGATCAGCCCCAGCATTTT.

The J gene is TRBJ2-3, the V gene TRBV7-2; no reliable D call. The CDR3 has 14 amino acids. Germline assignment: CDR1 SGHTA and CDR2 FQGNSA. The V end lost 3 bases, the J end lost 8 bases, and 15 bases lay between the germline ends. In DNA form, the CDR3 reads TGTGCCAGCAGCTTGGAAACCTACGCCGCTACGCAGTATTTT. Protein: CASSLETYAATQYF.

This clonotype was seen a few times. The chain combines TRBV19 with TRBJ2-5; D is uncertain. The CDR3 is 13 residues long. Trimming stripped 5 bases from V and 4 bases from J, with 11 bases between. Germline V gene data show CDR1 as LNHDA and CDR2 as SQIVND (reference sequence). The CDR3 region has the DNA TGTGCCAGTAGTCCACACCCGCGAGAGACCCAGTACTTC. Its translation is CASSPHPRETQYF.

This clonotype was found a few times. The V gene is TRBV29-1, the J gene TRBJ1-1; D is possibly TRBD1 (5 bases). The CDR3 length is 16 residues. The ends were cut back, 1 base at V and 5 bases at J, with 20 bases in the middle. Looked up from germline, CDR1 is SQVTM and CDR2 is ANQGSEA. The CDR3 here is CSVEGARGAVFTEAFF. The DNA of the CDR3 is TGCAGCGTTGAAGGTGCGCGGGGCGCGGTATTTACTGAAGCTTTCTTT. Complete variable domain (other parts from reference TRBV29-1 and TRBJ1-1): SAVISQKPSRDICQRGTSLTIQCQVDSQVTMMFWYRQQPGQSLTLIATANQGSEATYESGFVIDKFPISRPNLTFSTLTVSNMSPEDSSIYLCSVEGARGAVFTEAFFGQGTRLTVV.

This clonotype was seen ten or more times. The rearrangement uses TRBV29-1 and TRBJ2-7; D is perhaps TRBD2 (6 bases). The CDR3 has 13 residues. Germline CDR1 SQVTM, CDR2 ANQGSEA. Trimming took 4 bases from V and 4 from J, leaving 14 bases between them. Here the CDR3 reads CSVVASAPYEQYF. The CDR3 nucleotides read TGCAGCGTTGTCGCTAGCGCCCCTTACGAGCAGTACTTC.

V usage is TRBV29-1 and J usage is TRBJ2-7; D is ambiguous. CDR1 and CDR2 from the germline V gene are SQVTM and ANQGSEA. This CDR3 is built from 12 residues. Trimming removed 8 bases at V and 4 bases at J, with 15 bases between. CDR3 in DNA: TGCAGCTCACGCTCTCGAGAATACGAGCAGTACTTC. Protein: CSSRSREYEQYF.

The V gene is TRBV14, the J gene TRBJ1-1; D remains unclear. Between the trimmed V and J ends, which lost 4 bases and 1 base, there was a span of 10 bases. CDR1 is SGHDN, CDR2 FVKESK, per germline. This CDR3 is built from 14 residues. CDR3 DNA: TGTGCCAGCAGCCCCTCTAGGCGGAACACTGAAGCTTTCTTT. It codes for CASSPSRRNTEAFF.

This clonotype was counted many times. The chain combines TRBV6-6 with TRBJ1-5, with unresolved D. The CDR3 runs 13 residues. Trimming took 7 bases from V and 1 from J, leaving 8 bases between them. Germline V gene sequence: CDR1 MNHNY, CDR2 SVGAGI (reference sequence). CDR3 sequence (DNA): TGTGCCAGCATCCTGGACAGCAATCAGCCCCAGCATTTT. Its translation: CASILDSNQPQHF.

This clonotype was detected many times. The chain is built from TRBV29-1 and TRBJ2-5; TRBD1 agrees at 9 bases. The CDR3 consists of 15 residues. The germline CDR1 and CDR2 sequences are SQVTM and ANQGSEA. Trimming cost V 6 bases and J 2 bases; bases outside gene matches: 10. CDR3 bases: TGCAGCGTCCCTCCGGACAGGGGCCAGCAAGAGACCCAGTACTTC. Protein product: CSVPPDRGQQETQYF. Based on the CDR3 plus reference TRBV29-1 and TRBJ2-5, the full variable domain is SAVISQKPSRDICQRGTSLTIQCQVDSQVTMMFWYRQQPGQSLTLIATANQGSEATYESGFVIDKFPISRPNLTFSTLTVSNMSPEDSSIYLCSVPPDRGQQETQYFGPGTRLLVL.

The gene calls are TRBV15 and TRBJ2-3; TRBD1 aligns across 9 bases. This CDR3 contains 15 residues. The germline CDR1 and CDR2 sequences are LNHNV and YYDKDF (reference sequence). The ends lost 3 bases at V and 1 base at J; junction bases unmatched: 2. CDR3 protein: CATSRRDRGTDTQYF. The CDR3 DNA sequence: TGTGCCACCAGCAGGAGGGACAGGGGCACAGATACGCAGTATTTT.

The chain recombines TRBV19 with TRBJ2-1, with 10 bases fitting TRBD2. This CDR3 contains 14 residues. Germline V CDR1 and CDR2: LNHDA, SQIVND (reference sequence). V lost 6 bases and J lost 4; bases outside the gene matches: 3. The CDR3 DNA is TGTGCCAGTAGGCGAGCGGGAGGGTACAATGAGCAGTTCTTC. Translation: CASRRAGGYNEQFF.

The chain joins TRBV7-2 to TRBJ1-5; 8 nucleotides match TRBD1. V lost 5 bases, J lost 4 bases, and 4 bases stayed unmatched. CDR3 length: 14 amino acids. From germline, CDR1 is SGHTA and CDR2 FQGNSA. This CDR3 is CASSRTGFNQPQHF. DNA for the CDR3: TGTGCCAGCAGCCGGACAGGGTTTAATCAGCCCCAGCATTTT.

This clonotype has a count of ten or more. This chain joins TRBV19 and TRBJ1-3, with TRBD1 identical over 8 bases. The germline gives CDR1 LNHDA, CDR2 SQIVND (reference sequence). CDR3 length: 13 amino acids. V lost 9 bases to trimming and J lost 2 bases; unmatched junction nucleotides: 3. CDR3 sequence (DNA): TGTGCCAGCTTGACAGGGGCTGGAAACACCATATATTTT. Translating it yields CASLTGAGNTIYF. The full variable domain, in which reference TRBV19 and TRBJ1-3 provide the parts outside the CDR3, is DGGITQSPKYLFRKEGQNVTLSCEQNLNHDAMYWYRQDPGQGLRLIYYSQIVNDFQKGDIAEGYSVSREKKESFPLTVTSAQKNPTAFYLCASLTGAGNTIYFGEGSWLTVV.

This clonotype has only a few counts. The chain has TRBV7-2 and TRBJ2-5; 10 bases map to TRBD2. The germline gives CDR1 SGHTA, CDR2 FQGNSA. The CDR3 is 15 amino acids. V trimming: 8 bases; J trimming: 4 bases; junction bases outside the gene matches: 10. The DNA of the CDR3 is TGTGCCAGCCAAAAGGCTAGCGGGAGCGGAGAGACCCAGTACTTC. Protein sequence: CASQKASGSGETQYF.

V and J are TRBV20-1 and TRBJ2-2; D ambiguous. The CDR3 is 11 amino acids. V lost 5 bases, J lost 9 bases, and 10 bases lay in between. Germline V CDR1 and CDR2: DFQATT, SNEGSKA (reference sequence). The CDR3 bases are TGCAGTGCTTGGACGTTCCGGGAGCTGTTTTTT. Translation gives CSAWTFRELFF.

This clonotype has more than one count but fewer than ten. This chain connects TRBV7-2 to TRBJ2-2; TRBD2 agrees at 9 bases. This CDR3 contains 16 residues. Germline V CDR1 and CDR2: SGHTA, FQGNSA. The ends lost 5 bases at V and 3 bases at J; junction bases unmatched: 7. CDR3 protein: CASSDPGLADTGELFF. The CDR3, as DNA: TGTGCCAGCAGCGATCCGGGACTAGCAGACACCGGGGAGCTGTTTTTT. Complete variable domain (other parts from reference TRBV7-2 and TRBJ2-2): GAGVSQSPSNKVTEKGKDVELRCDPISGHTALYWYRQSLGQGLEFLIYFQGNSAPDKSGLPSDRFSAERTGGSVSTLTIQRTQQEDSAVYLCASSDPGLADTGELFFGEGSRLTVL.

This clonotype showed up many times. This sequence joins TRBV2 and TRBJ2-5; unclear D gene. Per germline, CDR1 SNHLY and CDR2 FYNNEI. Trimming took off 2 bases at V and 5 bases at J, with 6 bases between the two ends. This CDR3 has 12 amino acids. The CDR3 sequence: CASSEQVETQYF. The CDR3 nucleotides are TGTGCCAGCAGTGAACAGGTGGAGACCCAGTACTTC.

J is TRBJ2-7 and V is TRBV7-9; D is undetermined. Trimming stripped 3 bases from V and 2 bases from J, with 11 bases between. CDR1 SEHNR and CDR2 FQNEAQ come from the germline V gene (reference sequence). The CDR3 contains 14 residues. The DNA of the CDR3 is TGTGCCAGCAGCTTCACCGTCTCGCCCTACGAGCAGTACTTC. Protein sequence: CASSFTVSPYEQYF. Complete variable domain (other parts from reference TRBV7-9 and TRBJ2-7): DTGVSQNPRHKITKRGQNVTFRCDPISEHNRLYWYRQTLGQGPEFLTYFQNEAQLEKSRLLSDRFSAERPKGSFSTLEIQRTEQGDSAMYLCASSFTVSPYEQYFGPGTRLTVT.

V gene TRBV5-1 combines with J gene TRBJ2-3, with 7 bases matching TRBD1. CDR1 SGHRS and CDR2 YFSETQ come from the germline V gene. This CDR3 is built from 15 residues. V shed 0 bases and J 1 base; nucleotides not matched to a gene: 2. CDR3: CASSLVGGGTDTQYF. CDR3 nucleotide sequence: TGCGCCAGCAGCTTGGTAGGGGGCGGCACAGATACGCAGTATTTT.